This T cell receptor beta chain stems from a study of T-cell memory formation after mild COVID-19. TCRdb redid the calling of the 5' RACE reads with MiXCR, one entry per CDR3 protein. The data hold about 82,000 distinct CDR3 sequences, with over 13% observed a single time. This clonotype was observed at least ten times. CDR3 length: 14 residues. The V gene lost 4 bases and the J gene lost 0 bases, with 7 bases spanning the gap. Per the germline V gene, CDR1 is SGDLS and CDR2 is YYNGEE. The sequence was obtained from a young man who had mild COVID-19 (a few samples of this study predate the infection). Cell type and time point are not known. Sequenced material: PBMCs or a T cell subset sorted from them (not recorded which). V gene TRBV9 combines with J gene TRBJ2-2, with D perhaps TRBD2 (5 bases). The CDR3 sequence is CASSTGTNTGELFF. CDR3 nucleotides: TGTGCCAGCAGCACCGGGACGAACACCGGGGAGCTGTTTTTT.